The entry below describes one T cell receptor beta chain. The data were obtained in a study of cytomegalovirus exposure and HLA in healthy donors. Repertoires were generated with immunoSEQ multiplex PCR, while TCRdb's copy carries only in-frame clones and drops some. The sample holds about 200,000 clones, about 86% seen once. CDR3 length equals 17 residues. Trimming took 7 bases from V and 3 from J; bases not matched to a gene: 7. Germline CDR1 MNHEY, CDR2 SMNVEV (reference sequence). The clonotype was recovered from a woman aged 18-29 years in good health and CMV-seronegative. The sequenced sample was PBMCs. The rearrangement uses TRBV27 and TRBJ2-2; 14 positions agree with TRBD2. The CDR3 region has the DNA TGTGCCAGCACAAGATCGGGACTAGCGGGAGACACCGGGGAGCTGTTTTTT. It codes for CASTRSGLAGDTGELFF.